Listed here are 16 T cell receptor beta chains from one sample, sequenced in a study of neurological immune-mediated disorders. Each CDR3 protein is one row after TCRdb ran MiXCR on the 5' RACE reads. The sample holds some 60,000 distinct CDR3 sequences; more than 8% are singletons and the top ten take under 15%. Sample time point: longitudinal time-point 2. What was sequenced was PBMCs. Source of these receptors: a man aged 25 to 45 in good health.

This clonotype has a count of ten or more. The J gene is TRBJ1-1, the V gene TRBV7-2; 8 bases match TRBD1. The CDR3 runs to 16 residues. V lost 2 bases to trimming and J lost 4 bases; unmatched junction nucleotides: 9. Germline lookup yields CDR1 SGHTA and CDR2 FQGNSA. The CDR3 sequence: CASSLWAGGFGTEAFF. The CDR3 DNA reads as TGTGCCAGCAGCTTATGGGCAGGGGGCTTCGGCACTGAAGCTTTCTTT.

This clonotype was observed many times. This CDR3 is CASSMITGQLYEQYF. The CDR3 coding sequence is TGCGCCAGCAGCATGATAACAGGGCAACTCTACGAGCAGTACTTC. The chain carries TRBV5-1 and TRBJ2-7, with TRBD1 as a possible D gene (6 bases). Trimming stripped 4 bases from V and 3 bases from J, with 17 bases between. Looked up from germline, CDR1 is SGHRS and CDR2 is YFSETQ. The CDR3 has 15 residues.

In its sample, this clonotype was seen many times. This chain links TRBV29-1 with TRBJ2-1; no reliable D call. Germline V gene sequence: CDR1 SQVTM, CDR2 ANQGSEA. The length of the CDR3 is 13 residues. Trimming left V 1 base short and J 7 bases short, with 11 bases between. The CDR3 spells CSVEGTTSNEQFF. In DNA, the CDR3 is TGCAGCGTTGAAGGGACCACCTCTAATGAGCAGTTCTTC.

At least ten counts were recorded for this clonotype. This rearrangement joins TRBV25-1 to TRBJ1-2; D remains unclear. Germline lookup yields CDR1 MGHDK and CDR2 SYGVNS. The CDR3 is 15 amino acids. The V end lost 3 bases, the J end lost 8 bases, and 19 bases lay between the germline ends. The CDR3 is CASSDPPPGKEGYTF. CDR3 nucleotide sequence: TGTGCCAGCAGTGATCCCCCACCGGGGAAGGAGGGCTACACCTTC.

This clonotype was seen repeatedly, ten times or more. This chain links TRBV28 with TRBJ2-2; D ambiguous. CDR3 length: 11 residues. Germline V gives CDR1 MDHEN, CDR2 SYDVKM. The V and J ends lost 4 bases and 9 bases respectively, with 6 bases between them. CDR3: CASSSQRELFF. CDR3 DNA: TGTGCCAGCAGTTCCCAAAGGGAGCTGTTTTTT.

This clonotype showed up many times. The rearrangement uses TRBV5-1 and TRBJ2-7; tentatively, D is TRBD1 (6 bases). Germline V gives CDR1 SGHRS, CDR2 YFSETQ. The CDR3 loop spans 16 amino acids. Trimming took off 0 bases at V and 1 base at J, with 14 bases between the two ends. DNA for the CDR3: TGCGCCAGCAGCTTGGGCAACAGGGTCCAATCCTACGAGCAGTACTTC. Translation: CASSLGNRVQSYEQYF.

With respect to this clonotype: One end of the junction varies from germline; a read error may be responsible. This rearrangement joins TRBV2 to TRBJ2-3, with D possibly matching TRBD2 (8 bases). The germline V gene encodes CDR1 SNHLY and CDR2 FYNNEI. The CDR3 has 15 amino acids. CDR3 in DNA: TGTGCCAGCCGGAGGCTAGCGGGCGGGACAGATATGCAGTATTTT. It translates to CASRRLAGGTDMQYF.

This clonotype has at least ten counts. The chain joins TRBV15 to TRBJ2-2, with D tentatively TRBD1 (5 bases). The CDR3 covers 14 residues. V shed 0 bases and J shed 6 bases, with 8 bases lying between them. The germline gives CDR1 LNHNV, CDR2 YYDKDF (reference sequence). The CDR3 sequence is CATSRDKGSGELFF. CDR3 coding DNA: TGTGCCACCAGCAGAGATAAGGGGTCCGGGGAGCTGTTTTTT.

This clonotype was seen only a few times. The chain employs TRBV9 and TRBJ2-1, with TRBD1 identical over 8 bases. Unmatched junction bases numbered 1, after V lost 4 bases and J lost 7 bases. The CDR3 is 12 amino acids. CDR1 is SGDLS, CDR2 YYNGEE, per germline. CDR3 in DNA: TGTGCCAGCAGCCAGGGGGCTAATGAGCAGTTCTTC. It encodes CASSQGANEQFF. The full variable domain, completed using reference TRBV9 and TRBJ2-1, is DSGVTQTPKHLITATGQRVTLRCSPRSGDLSVYWYQQSLDQGLQFLIQYYNGEERAKGNILERFSAQQFPDLHSELNLSSLELGDSALYFCASSQGANEQFFGPGTRLTVL.

This clonotype was counted at least ten times. The rearrangement links TRBV27 to TRBJ1-1; D possibly corresponds to TRBD1 (5 bases). This CDR3 has 12 amino acids. The germline V gene encodes CDR1 MNHEY and CDR2 SMNVEV (reference sequence). Trimming shortened V by 6 bases and J by 0 bases, and 5 bases separated the two germline ends. The CDR3 loop is CASRGLNTEAFF. Here the CDR3 DNA reads TGTGCCAGCAGGGGACTGAACACTGAAGCTTTCTTT.

Many counts were recorded for this clonotype. This chain joins TRBV10-3 and TRBJ2-1; D unclear. The germline V gene encodes CDR1 ENHRY and CDR2 SYGVKD. Trimming took 0 bases from V and 7 from J, leaving 10 bases between them. This CDR3 contains 14 residues. The CDR3 loop reads CAISESELANEQFF. The CDR3, as DNA: TGTGCCATCAGTGAGTCGGAACTCGCGAATGAGCAGTTCTTC.

This clonotype was detected many times. This chain links TRBV7-2 with TRBJ2-7, with 8 bases lining up with TRBD1. There are 15 residues in the CDR3. From germline, CDR1 is SGHTA and CDR2 FQGNSA. The V gene end was trimmed by 1 base and the J gene end by 0 bases; junction bases not matched to a gene: 2. The CDR3 bases are TGTGCCAGCAGCTTAGAGGGGACAGGCTCCTACGAGCAGTACTTC. It specifies CASSLEGTGSYEQYF.

This clonotype was seen at least ten times. The gene calls are TRBV6-6 and TRBJ2-7; TRBD2 is a possible D gene (6 bases). The CDR3 has 17 amino acids. The germline CDR1 and CDR2 sequences are MNHNY and SVGAGI (reference sequence). V lost 0 bases to trimming and J lost 4 bases, with 19 bases between them. This CDR3 is CASSYSGRGGSVYEQYF. For the CDR3, the DNA is TGTGCCAGCAGTTACTCCGGGCGGGGTGGGTCGGTATACGAGCAGTACTTC.

This clonotype was recorded only once. A read error is possible here, since a much larger clone lies one base away. The chain recombines TRBV20-1 with TRBJ2-7, with D hard to call. The V end was cut by 8 bases, the J end by 10 bases, with 15 bases between. In germline, CDR1 is DFQATT, CDR2 SNEGSKA (reference sequence). This CDR3 has 10 residues. The CDR3 here is CSPTGVDQYF. The CDR3 region has the DNA TGCAGTCCCACGGGTGTCGACCAGTACTTC.

This clonotype was seen ten or more times. The chain combines TRBV29-1 with TRBJ2-1; 7 bases are shared with TRBD1. The CDR3 is made up of 11 amino acids. Germline lookup yields CDR1 SQVTM and CDR2 ANQGSEA. After removal of 2 bases from V and 15 bases from J, the junction contained 7 bases not matched to a gene. CDR3 nucleotides: TGCAGCGTTGAACGGGACAGCCTCCTGTTCTTC. It yields the protein CSVERDSLLFF.

The chain carries TRBV20-1 and TRBJ2-7, with D perhaps matching TRBD1 (6 bases). Germline CDR1 and CDR2: DFQATT and SNEGSKA (reference sequence). The CDR3 consists of 13 residues. V lost 2 bases and J 0 bases, leaving 8 bases between the germline ends. DNA for the CDR3: TGCAGTGCTAGAAGGACAGCCTCCTACGAGCAGTACTTC. It specifies CSARRTASYEQYF.